This T cell receptor (beta chain) was retrieved from a study of regulatory T cells in long-lasting Graves disease. Whole-study results and caveats: The number of shared public clonotypes was higher in persistent patients (approximately 3,000) than new patients (approximately 1,000).

For this clonotype: Its antigen is unknown.

Germline V gene data show CDR1 as MNHNS and CDR2 as SASEGT. Germline trimming cut 4 bases from V and 7 bases from J; bases unmatched to any gene: 3. This CDR3 is 13 amino acids long. Building of the TCR beta libraries involved iRepertoire HTBI primers and Arm-PCR of CDR3 regions. A single record per CDR3 protein comes from TCRdb applying MiXCR to the multiplex PCR reads. The sample shows roughly 420,000 distinct CDR3 sequences, roughly a sixth of them seen only once. Time point denoted: newly diagnosed GD, antithyroid drugs for less than 3 months. Construction of the TCR library relied on RNA isolated from PBMCs.

V is TRBV6-1 and J is TRBJ1-5; 8 nucleotides agree with TRBD1. The sequence came from a female donor with Graves disease. Sequenced here: peripheral blood mononuclear cells (PBMCs), sampled at new diagnosis, from a patient treated with antithyroid drugs. DNA of the CDR3: TGTGCCAGCAGTGCAGGGGGCCGGCAGCCCCAGCATTTT. Translated, it gives CASSAGGRQPQHF.